This entry lists 14 T cell receptor beta chains sequenced from one sample in a study of Ad26.COV2.S vaccination and SARS-CoV-2 variants. The method was immunoSEQ multiplex PCR; TCRdb's version includes in-frame clones alone and lacks a portion of them. Here the sample spans hundreds of thousands of clones, about 89% being singletons. Treatment of the sample: roughly 18 received Ad26.COV2.S at low or high dose, single or two shots; several received placebo; per-sample allocation not given. Sampling was performed 63 days after the first vaccine or placebo injection. The specimen comprised peripheral blood, sampled in a trial of Ad26.COV2.S vaccine versus placebo. Receptor source: a person aged 18-65 years who received the Ad26.COV2.S COVID-19 vaccine or a placebo.

The chain is built from TRBV19 and TRBJ1-5, with 10 bases that match TRBD1. The ends lost 4 bases at V and 2 bases at J; junction bases unmatched: 5. The CDR3 runs 16 residues. Germline loops: CDR1 LNHDA, CDR2 SQIVND (reference sequence). This chain's CDR3 is CASSTSGQGGNQPQHF. CDR3 nucleotide sequence: TGTGCCAGTAGTACCTCTGGACAGGGGGGCAATCAGCCCCAGCATTTT.

The J gene is TRBJ1-5, the V gene TRBV28; D remains unclear. CDR1 MDHEN and CDR2 SYDVKM come from the germline V gene. V lost 5 bases, J lost 6 bases, and 17 bases lay in between. CDR3 length: 15 amino acids. This CDR3 is CASSPLGKGRQPQHF. In DNA, the CDR3 is TGTGCCAGCAGTCCCCTTGGAAAGGGTCGTCAGCCCCAGCATTTT.

The V call is TRBV15, the J call TRBJ1-2; 7 nucleotides agree with TRBD1. The CDR3 has 15 residues. Germline CDR1 is LNHNV and CDR2 is YYDKDF (reference sequence). J lost 3 bases, V lost 5 bases, and 9 bases had no gene match. The CDR3 protein is CATSGYRGTDYGYTF. CDR3 in DNA: TGTGCCACCAGCGGTTACCGAGGGACAGACTATGGCTACACCTTC.

CDR3 sequence: CASSKGGVSTGELFF. CDR3 nucleotides: TGTGCCAGCAGCAAAGGCGGGGTCAGCACCGGGGAGCTGTTTTTT. The chain uses TRBV21-1 and TRBJ2-2; the D call in the table, TRBD2, was not verified against the DNA. TRBV21-1 is marked as a pseudogene. The CDR3 consists of 15 residues.

Here the CDR3 reads CASSLSWTGRDEQYF. For the CDR3, the DNA is TGTGCCAGCAGTTTATCCTGGACAGGGAGGGACGAGCAGTACTTC. The V call is TRBV27, the J call TRBJ2-7; TRBD1 is a possible D gene (8 bases). The CDR3 loop spans 15 amino acids. Trimming stripped 0 bases from V and 5 bases from J, with 14 bases between. The germline V gene encodes CDR1 MNHEY and CDR2 SMNVEV (reference sequence).

CDR3 in DNA: TGTGCCAGCAGCTTGTCCCCTGGACAGCAGAACACTGAAGCTTTCTTT. Its translation is CASSLSPGQQNTEAFF. The V and J genes are TRBV5-4 and TRBJ1-1, with D possibly TRBD1 on 6 matching bases. Between the trimmed V and J ends, which lost 1 base and 1 base, there was a span of 14 bases. The CDR3 totals 16 residues. Germline loops: CDR1 SGHNT, CDR2 YYREEE (reference sequence).

J is TRBJ2-7 and V is TRBV28; 9 positions agree with TRBD2. The CDR3 consists of 16 residues. Germline CDR1 MDHEN, CDR2 SYDVKM. V dropped 3 bases and J dropped 1; count of bases not matched to a gene: 7. CDR3 loop: CASSLSRREGSYEQYF. CDR3 nucleotides: TGTGCCAGCAGTTTGAGTCGGCGGGAGGGTTCCTACGAGCAGTACTTC.

The V call is TRBV28, the J call TRBJ1-1, with TRBD1 matching 7 bases. The CDR3 spans 13 residues. Trimming cost V 9 bases and J 3 bases; bases outside gene matches: 7. Germline V gene sequence: CDR1 MDHEN, CDR2 SYDVKM. CDR3: CASRGGADTEAFF. Here the CDR3 DNA reads TGTGCCAGTAGAGGGGGCGCGGACACTGAAGCTTTCTTT. Supplemented by reference TRBV28 and TRBJ1-1, the full variable domain reads DVKVTQSSRYLVKRTGEKVFLECVQDMDHENMFWYRQDPGLGLRLIYFSYDVKMKEKGDIPEGYSVSREKKERFSLILESASTNQTSMYLCASRGGADTEAFFGQGTRLTVV.

The CDR3 is CASSTRTSGKPGELFF. The DNA for the CDR3 is TGTGCCAGCAGCACTCGGACTAGCGGGAAACCCGGGGAGCTGTTTTTT. This chain connects TRBV9 to TRBJ2-2; 12 positions match TRBD2. The CDR3 sequence is 16 residues long. V lost 4 bases to trimming and J lost 6 bases; unmatched junction nucleotides: 7. Germline-derived CDR1 and CDR2 are SGDLS and YYNGEE.

This sequence joins TRBV7-2 and TRBJ2-5, with 12 bases that match TRBD2. In germline, CDR1 is SGHTA, CDR2 FQGNSA. The CDR3 covers 15 residues. V dropped 0 bases and J dropped 4; count of bases not matched to a gene: 0. The CDR3 loop reads CASSLATSGGETQYF. Here the CDR3 DNA reads TGTGCCAGCAGCTTAGCGACTAGCGGGGGAGAGACCCAGTACTTC.

J is TRBJ1-4 and V is TRBV27; 9 bases match TRBD1. Per the germline V gene, CDR1 is MNHEY and CDR2 is SMNVEV (reference sequence). Trimming cost V 6 bases and J 4 bases; bases outside gene matches: 6. The CDR3 is 15 amino acids. This CDR3 reads CASRLPGQGNEKLFF. CDR3 nucleotides: TGTGCCAGCAGGCTTCCGGGACAGGGTAATGAAAAACTGTTTTTT.

The chain uses TRBV27 and TRBJ2-1; D is possibly TRBD2 (7 bases). CDR3 size: 14 residues. V lost 11 bases and J lost 4, with 18 bases in between. The germline V gene encodes CDR1 MNHEY and CDR2 SMNVEV (reference sequence). CDR3 DNA sequence: TGTGCCGTTTTGGGGGGGCCCCAATACAATGAGCAGTTCTTC. Encoded protein: CAVLGGPQYNEQFF.

The genes are TRBV18 and TRBJ2-2; D is undetermined. Per the germline V gene, CDR1 is KGHSH and CDR2 is LQKENI. This CDR3 comprises 12 residues. Trimming removed 7 bases at V and 6 bases at J, with 9 bases between. CDR3 amino acids: CASLPDPGELFF. The DNA of the CDR3 is TGTGCCAGCTTGCCGGACCCCGGGGAGCTGTTTTTT.

The gene calls are TRBV2 and TRBJ1-1, with a weak D call TRBD1 (6 bases). CDR1 is SNHLY, CDR2 FYNNEI, per germline. The CDR3 consists of 13 residues. Trimming stripped 3 bases from V and 1 base from J, with 6 bases between. CDR3 DNA sequence: TGTGCCAGCAGTGACAGGGGGAACACTGAAGCTTTCTTT. Translating it yields CASSDRGNTEAFF.